Given below is one T cell receptor beta chain in context. The antigen is unknown. This sample was taken from a study of identical twins. Points from the study as a whole: Twins showed weaker excess sharing in their beta out-of-frame sequences. A lower insertion count was a feature of abundant cord blood beta clonotypes, with no such feature in memory repertoires.

TCRdb processed the 5' RACE reads anew with MiXCR; each CDR3 protein has one entry. The profile covers some 1,700,000 distinct CDR3 sequences, with 25% to 35% appearing a single time and about 0.3% taken by the ten largest. The ends lost 5 bases at V and 2 bases at J; junction bases unmatched: 6. The CDR3 runs 13 residues. The germline V gene encodes CDR1 DFQATT and CDR2 SNEGSKA (reference sequence). This TCR derives from a newborn girl in good health. This chain uses TRBV20-1 with TRBJ2-7; TRBD1 agrees at 7 bases. Sequenced sample: cord blood. Written as DNA, the CDR3 is TGCAGTGCTGGAACGACAGGGACCTACGAGCAGTACTTC. Its protein is CSAGTTGTYEQYF.